Sequencing of this T cell receptor (beta chain) was carried out in a study of T-cell reconstitution after alpha-beta-depleted transplantation in children (dated by TCRdb to 2016 to 2017). About the study as a whole: Using TCR repertoire profiling, the study followed T-cell immune reconstitution in a quantitative way in children after TCRalphabeta/CD19-depleted allogeneic hematopoietic cell transplantation. Overall results and qualifications from the work: About two months after transplant, the apparently early recovery of alphabetaT-cell counts reportedly depended on just several hundred clones that had expanded rapidly and came from non-depleted graft cells. In some patients, high TCRbeta diversity at day 60 was attributed to recipient T cells and intrathymic progenitors that had survived conditioning. The frequencies of hyperexpanded clones fell over the following months, and after one year, T-cell counts and TCRbeta diversity were mostly attributed to newly produced T cells.

This clonotype was observed many times. Its antigen is unknown. No clone much larger than this one lies a single base away; base qualities are absent. In the germline V gene (reference sequence), CDR1 corresponds to LNHDA and CDR2 to SQIVND. From cysteine to phenylalanine, the CDR3 is 14 amino acids long. Here the CDR3 DNA is all that survives: 42 bases in frame from base 1. V was cut back by 4 bases and J by 3 bases, leaving a gap of 10 bases between them. Per the publication, the treatment or condition label means: allogeneic hematopoietic cell transplantation with graft depleted of TCRalphabeta T cells and CD19 B cells. Transplant recipients were children who received TCRalphabeta/CD19-depleted allogeneic hematopoietic cell grafts. To prepare the library, PCR was applied. TCRdb records Illumina HiSeq 2500 as the sequencer. To normalize quantification of the TCRbeta repertoire, the TCR libraries were built with molecular barcoding that relied on unique molecular identifiers. TCRdb redid the processing of the public reads, applying fastp at Q25 and MiXCR, and retained in-frame beta chains. When rows share a CDR3 protein, they turn into one entry using the most common DNA and genes. For this sample the table gives about 200,000 distinct CDR3 sequences, of which 6.3% were detected only once. The ten top clones hold just over 4.5% of the sample.

The receptor was derived from a girl in the first two years of life with combined immunodeficiency, due to receive a stem cell transplant. Here the sequenced sample was PBMCs, taken before TCRalphabeta/CD19-depleted stem cell transplant. This receptor chain uses TRBV19 and TRBJ2-1; perhaps TRBD1 is the D gene, with 6 bases matching. CDR3 sequence: CASSNRTDYNEQFF. The nucleotide sequence is TGTGCCAGTAGTAATAGGACAGACTACAATGAGCAGTTCTTC.